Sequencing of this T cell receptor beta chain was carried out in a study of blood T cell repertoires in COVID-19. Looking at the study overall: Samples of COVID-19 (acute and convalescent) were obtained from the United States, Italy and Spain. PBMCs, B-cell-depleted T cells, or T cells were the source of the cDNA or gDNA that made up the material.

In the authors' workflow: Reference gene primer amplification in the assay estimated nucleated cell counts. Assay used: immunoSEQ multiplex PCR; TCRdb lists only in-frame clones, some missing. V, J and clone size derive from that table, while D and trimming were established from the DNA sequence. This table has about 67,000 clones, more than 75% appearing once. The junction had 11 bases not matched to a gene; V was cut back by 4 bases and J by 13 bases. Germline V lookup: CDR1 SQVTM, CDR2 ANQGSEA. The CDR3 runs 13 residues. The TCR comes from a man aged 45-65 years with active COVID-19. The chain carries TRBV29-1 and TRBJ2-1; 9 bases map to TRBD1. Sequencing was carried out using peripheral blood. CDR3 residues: CSVVWGQGENQFF. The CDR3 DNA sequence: TGCAGCGTTGTCTGGGGACAGGGAGAGAACCAGTTCTTC.